The following is a TCR beta chain sequence with its context. Its target antigen remains unknown. There are no base qualities to consult, and no much larger clone falls within one base. Only healthy Caucasian donors were included. The twin cohort comprised three pairs of female monozygotic twins, all aged roughly 18 to 30 years. Peripheral blood mononuclear cells were the source from which RNA for the TCR libraries was isolated. These data belong to a study of identical twins (dated by TCRdb to 2016 to 2017). About the study as a whole: The study deep-sequenced TCR alpha and beta repertoires from monozygotic twins, unrelated adults of various ages and cord blood to test whether fetal clonotypes persist. Replicate twin experiments were performed at different times using different library preparation protocols to rule out contamination. Broader findings and caveats from the paper: Fewer insertions were carried by abundant cord blood beta clonotypes; a weaker similar trend was observed in young adult naive repertoires, while no such trend was observed in memory repertoires. In monozygotic twins, recombination models systematically underestimated out-of-frame TCR alpha sharing, but the models matched the sharing seen between unrelated individuals. Because the same donors could not be followed over many years, the conclusions relied on cross-sectional statistical analysis. Compared with coincidental sharing between unrelated individuals, an excess of low generation-probability sequences was observed among out-of-frame TCR alpha sequences shared between twins. Zero-insertion analyses could be partly confounded by invariant T cells such as MAIT and iNKT, although diverse VJ usage argued against such confounding for most clonotypes. The excess sharing between twins in beta out-of-frame sequences was weaker because fewer shared sequences reduced the signal-to-noise ratio.

From a lookup of the germline V gene, CDR1 and CDR2 are MGHDK and SYGVNS. V is cut back by 2 bases and J by 6 bases, with 5 bases in the junction unmatched. From its cysteine to its phenylalanine, the CDR3 spans 14 amino acids. CDR3 DNA only is kept here, 42 bases in frame from base 1. Library creation used 5' RACE. The sequencer was an Illumina HiSeq 2000. Template switching introduced a universal primer binding site; the final cDNA contained a unique molecular identifier, enabling accurate counting of TCR cDNA molecules. Specific primers in the conserved constant-segment region were used to synthesize first-strand cDNA for the TCR alpha and beta chains. To control for contamination, every cDNA library was double barcoded, receiving both a SMART-Mk sample barcode and Illumina barcodes. TruSeq adapter sequences along with Illumina sample barcodes were introduced in two successive PCR steps. The TCR alpha and beta cDNA libraries were sequenced on the Illumina HiSeq platform using custom primers. Per the authors' processing: MiGEC processed the raw reads to extract unique molecular identifiers, while MiXCR was used to determine the CDR3 positions. Recombination models were inferred per individual with the repgenHMM and IGoR tools using an EM algorithm. The analysis of shared clonotypes was done with the tcR package in R, with sharing normalized by the product of cloneset sizes. To study raw recombination without the effects of thymic and clonal selection, out-of-frame nonproductive sequences were analyzed. The public sequencing data were trimmed at Q25 with fastp and processed into clonotypes with MiXCR by TCRdb, which kept only in-frame beta chains. CDR3 protein duplicates are merged, each entry listing the most common genes and DNA. None of the V and J calls come from the authors' own analysis; TCRdb made them. In all, the sample holds roughly 570,000 distinct CDR3 sequences, and 9.6% of those were seen once. The top ten clones comprise roughly 3% of the sample.

This sample was also put to use in a study of yellow fever vaccine responses in identical twins. The second publication reports: The authors reported that the T cell response to vaccination in identical twins appeared partly convergent and partly personalized. The study precisely tracked vaccine-responding T cell clones in identical twins.

The clonotype originates from a woman younger than 30 in good health. The source material was PBMCs. In this chain, TRBV25-1 is recombined with TRBJ1-1; 8 of the junction bases match TRBD1. DNA sequence: TGTGCCAGCAGTGAACAGGGGGCGATCGCTGAAGCTTTCTTT. This sequence encodes CASSEQGAIAEAFF.